These 10 T cell receptor beta chains came from one sample sequenced in a study of blood T cells in healthy people across ages. Together with a sample-barcoded 5' primer, a J-beta primer mix was included in a second PCR lasting roughly 6 to 12 cycles. TCRdb called the 5' RACE reads again in MiXCR, with one record for every CDR3 protein. The sample has about 780,000 distinct CDR3 sequences, more than 25% seen once. This sample also appeared in a second study, on T cells of mothers and their children.

The sequenced sample consisted of blood. The receptor set was obtained from a boy aged 5-17 years in good health.

This clonotype was counted a few times. The CDR3: CASSEYEQFF. CDR3 in DNA: TGTGCCTCAAGCGAGTATGAGCAGTTCTTC. This chain joins TRBV7-9 and TRBJ2-5; D is unresolved. The DNA end is a closer match to TRBJ2-1, so the J assignment may be wrong. This CDR3 spans 10 amino acids. Germline assignment: CDR1 SEHNR and CDR2 FQNEAQ (reference sequence).

V gene TRBV7-9 combines with J gene TRBJ1-2, with 7 bases matching TRBD1. Germline-derived CDR1 and CDR2 are SEHNR and FQNEAQ (reference sequence). After removal of 0 bases from V and 6 bases from J, the junction contained 4 bases not matched to a gene. This CDR3 has 14 amino acids. DNA of the CDR3: TGTGCCAGCAGCTTAGCCCCGGGACAGCATGGCTACACCTTC. Translated: CASSLAPGQHGYTF.

The V call is TRBV27, the J call TRBJ2-7; TRBD1 matches 7 bases. Germline V CDR1 and CDR2: MNHEY, SMNVEV (reference sequence). V shed 6 bases and J 2 bases; nucleotides not matched to a gene: 4. The CDR3 extends over 13 amino acids. The CDR3 sequence is CASRRQGPYEQYF. Written as DNA, the CDR3 is TGTGCCAGCAGACGACAGGGCCCCTACGAGCAGTACTTC.

The table lists this clonotype with a few counts. V usage is TRBV5-1 and J usage is TRBJ2-2; D is perhaps TRBD1 (5 bases). The germline gives CDR1 SGHRS, CDR2 YFSETQ. This CDR3 region has 16 residues. V lost 0 bases to trimming and J lost 3 bases, with 12 bases between them. In DNA form, the CDR3 reads TGCGCCAGCAGCTTGGGACAGTTGAGGTACACCGGGGAGCTGTTTTTT. Translation gives CASSLGQLRYTGELFF.

The chain links TRBV2 to TRBJ2-7; either TRBD1 or TRBD2 may fit D (6 bases each). In germline, CDR1 is SNHLY, CDR2 FYNNEI. Trimming removed 5 bases at V and 2 bases at J, with 13 bases between. CDR3 size: 14 residues. CDR3 in amino acids: CASSREGGTYEQYF. For the CDR3, the DNA is TGTGCCAGCAGTCGAGAGGGGGGAACCTACGAGCAGTACTTC.

The chain uses TRBV13 and TRBJ2-5; no clear D gene. The germline V and J ends were trimmed by 1 base and 5 bases, with 14 bases remaining between them. CDR1 and CDR2 (germline): PRHDT, FYEKMQ (reference sequence). CDR3 size: 15 residues. The DNA of the CDR3 is TGTGCCAGCAGCTTAGTCCCGGCTGTGGAGGAGACCCAGTACTTC. Its translation: CASSLVPAVEETQYF. Combining the CDR3 with reference TRBV13 and TRBJ2-5 gives the whole variable domain AAGVIQSPRHLIKEKRETATLKCYPIPRHDTVYWYQQGPGQDPQFLISFYEKMQSDKGSIPDRFSAQQFSDYHSELNMSSLELGDSALYFCASSLVPAVEETQYFGPGTRLLVL.

This clonotype was recorded a few times. The chain has TRBV20-1 and TRBJ2-5; 14 positions match TRBD2. The J segment lost 1 base and the V segment lost 5 bases, leaving 3 bases of the junction unmatched. The V gene's germline CDR1 is DFQATT and CDR2 SNEGSKA (reference sequence). This CDR3 contains 15 residues. The CDR3 loop reads CSADGLAGGQETQYF. The CDR3 coding sequence is TGCAGTGCTGATGGACTAGCGGGGGGCCAAGAGACCCAGTACTTC.

This clonotype showed up just a few times. The V and J genes are TRBV5-4 and TRBJ1-4, with 10 bases aligning to TRBD1. Germline V lookup: CDR1 SGHNT, CDR2 YYREEE (reference sequence). The CDR3 runs to 14 residues. After removal of 4 bases from V and 7 bases from J, the junction contained 4 bases not matched to a gene. CDR3 sequence reads: CASSRQGAVEKLFF. The CDR3 DNA reads TGTGCCAGCAGCAGACAGGGGGCGGTTGAAAAACTGTTTTTT.

The chain carries TRBV7-2 and TRBJ2-5, with 8 bases aligning to TRBD2. The V segment lost 0 bases and the J segment 5 bases; nucleotides outside the gene matches: 5. The germline V gene encodes CDR1 SGHTA and CDR2 FQGNSA. The CDR3 is made up of 15 amino acids. The CDR3 region is CASSLARLAFETQYF. Here the CDR3 DNA reads TGTGCCAGCAGCTTAGCGAGACTAGCGTTCGAGACCCAGTACTTC. The variable domain in full, completed from reference TRBV7-2 and TRBJ2-5, reads GAGVSQSPSNKVTEKGKDVELRCDPISGHTALYWYRQSLGQGLEFLIYFQGNSAPDKSGLPSDRFSAERTGGSVSTLTIQRTQQEDSAVYLCASSLARLAFETQYFGPGTRLLVL.

This clonotype showed up just once. A junction end diverges from the germline sequence, so it may reflect a read error. V and J are TRBV28 and TRBJ1-1; 7 positions agree with TRBD1. CDR1 and CDR2 from the germline V gene are MDHEN and SYDVKM. This CDR3 spans 13 amino acids. CDR3 DNA sequence: TGTGCCAGCAGACCGGGACAGATCACTGAAGCTCTCTTT. Its protein is CASRPGQITEALF.